The TCR beta chain under discussion was sequenced for a study of shared clonotypes between healthy human individuals. The study's findings and limits: Naive CD4 clonotypes overlapped across a handful of donors at roughly 5.1%. Non-shared clonotypes were found to have lower generation probabilities than the clonotypes that were shared by all four of the sorted-subset donors.

V was cut by 1 base and J by 5 bases, with 8 bases left in between. Germline CDR1 reads MGHRA; CDR2 reads YSYEKL. The CDR3 spans 14 residues. The material for each subset, its genomic DNA, was split evenly across several immunoSEQ plates. Authors' processing steps: ImmunoSEQ supplied junction-only sequences lacking quality scores, so filtering was different. Profiled with immunoSEQ multiplex PCR; TCRdb holds only in-frame clones, not every one. That table is the source of V, J and clone size, and D and trimming were worked out from the DNA. The sample holds around 700,000 clones, about 74% seen once. A word on this clone: Antigen: not known.

J is TRBJ1-4 and V is TRBV4-1, with D possibly matching TRBD1 (6 bases). The TCR comes from a woman younger than 45 in good health. The material sequenced was memory CD4+ T cells sorted from blood. Specified subset: CD45RA-negative fraction. The chain's CDR3 is CASSQVGQNEKLFF. The CDR3 coding sequence is TGCGCCAGCAGCCAAGTTGGACAGAATGAAAAACTGTTTTTT.